A selection of T cell receptor beta chains follows, all from one sample in a study of T cells in Graves' hyperthyroidism and ophthalmopathy. TCRdb re-called the multiplex PCR reads with MiXCR, one entry per CDR3 protein. The sample contains some 720,000 distinct CDR3 sequences, around 17% of which appear only once. Sequences were obtained from blood. These receptors were collected from a man aged 18 to 29 with Graves' hyperthyroidism. CDR3s include the opening cysteine and the closing phenylalanine or tryptophan. The order of the fields is V gene, clone size, D gene, J gene, CDR3 DNA, CDR3 protein. D genes are given only for firm matches. Where a row states a size, it is once, few, many or the class of an expanded clone; other rows omit it.

V gene: TRBV24-1; clone size: many; D gene: NA; J gene: TRBJ2-2; CDR3 DNA: TGTGCCACCAGTGATTTCCTTGGCGGGGCGAACACCGGGGAGCTGTTTTTT; CDR3 protein: CATSDFLGGANTGELFF
V gene: TRBV7-9; clone size: NA; D gene: TRBD1; J gene: TRBJ1-1; CDR3 DNA: TGTGCCAGCAGCAAGACAGGGGGCACTGAAGCTTTCTTT; CDR3 protein: CASSKTGGTEAFF
V gene: TRBV3-1; clone size: many; D gene: TRBD1; J gene: TRBJ2-2; CDR3 DNA: TGTGCCAGCAGTCCCGGGACAGGGGAGAACGGGGAGCTGTTTTTT; CDR3 protein: CASSPGTGENGELFF
V gene: TRBV6-2/TRBV6-3; clone size: NA; D gene: NA; J gene: TRBJ1-2; CDR3 DNA: TGTGCCAGCAGTTACTTGATTCGCTATGGCTACACCTTC; CDR3 protein: CASSYLIRYGYTF
V gene: TRBV15; clone size: few; D gene: NA; J gene: TRBJ2-5; CDR3 DNA: TGTGCCACCAGCAGCCCCGCCTCCGGGGCCCAGTACTTC; CDR3 protein: CATSSPASGAQYF
V gene: TRBV9; clone size: many; D gene: NA; J gene: TRBJ2-1; CDR3 DNA: TGTGCCAGCAGCGTAGGGGGCGGGCATGAGCAGTTCTTC; CDR3 protein: CASSVGGGHEQFF
V gene: TRBV7-9; clone size: few; D gene: NA; J gene: TRBJ2-3; CDR3 DNA: TGTGCCAGCAGCTTAGTTCAAGGTCGCCCAGATACGCAGTATTTT; CDR3 protein: CASSLVQGRPDTQYF
V gene: TRBV2; clone size: many; D gene: NA; J gene: TRBJ1-2; CDR3 DNA: TGTGCCAGCACCCCCCGAGGAGATGTTGGCTACACCTTC; CDR3 protein: CASTPRGDVGYTF
V gene: TRBV5-8; clone size: NA; D gene: NA; J gene: TRBJ2-7; CDR3 DNA: TGTGCCAGCAGACCTAGGACGGGCGGTGGCTACGAGCAGTACTTC; CDR3 protein: CASRPRTGGGYEQYF
V gene: TRBV9; clone size: NA; D gene: NA; J gene: TRBJ1-3; CDR3 DNA: TGTGCCAGCAGCGTGGGACGGCACTCTGGAAACACCATATATTTT; CDR3 protein: CASSVGRHSGNTIYF
V gene: TRBV15; clone size: NA; D gene: NA; J gene: TRBJ2-1; CDR3 DNA: TGTGCCACCAGCAGAGGCCGGGGGAACTACAATGAGCAGTTCTTC; CDR3 protein: CATSRGRGNYNEQFF
V gene: TRBV6-1; clone size: many; D gene: TRBD2; J gene: TRBJ2-1; CDR3 DNA: TGTGCCAGCAGCCCTATCGGACTAGCGGGAGCCTCCGATGTGTATGAGCAGTTCTTC; CDR3 protein: CASSPIGLAGASDVYEQFF
V gene: TRBV5-1; clone size: NA; D gene: NA; J gene: TRBJ1-5; CDR3 DNA: TGCGCCAGCAGCTCGGCGCCCAATAGCAATCAGCCCCAGCATTTT; CDR3 protein: CASSSAPNSNQPQHF
V gene: TRBV7-7; clone size: NA; D gene: TRBD2; J gene: TRBJ2-2; CDR3 DNA: TGTGCCAGCAGCTTAGCGGGCGGGAGGATCACCGGGAAGCTGTTTTTT; CDR3 protein: CASSLAGGRITGKLFF
V gene: TRBV18; clone size: many; D gene: NA; J gene: TRBJ1-4; CDR3 DNA: TGTGCCAGCTCCCCCCGACCTGAAAAACTGTTTTTT; CDR3 protein: CASSPRPEKLFF
V gene: TRBV20-1; clone size: few; D gene: NA; J gene: TRBJ2-6; CDR3 DNA: TGCAGTGCTAGAGAAACCAGGGGGGCCAACGTCCTGACTTTC; CDR3 protein: CSARETRGANVLTF
V gene: TRBV4-1; clone size: NA; D gene: NA; J gene: TRBJ2-5; CDR3 DNA: TGCGCCAGCAGCCTATGGACAGTTGAGGGGACCCAGTACTTC; CDR3 protein: CASSLWTVEGTQYF